A selection of T cell receptor beta chains follows, all from one sample in a study of T cell repertoires in cytomegalovirus infection. One entry per CDR3 protein results from TCRdb running MiXCR on the reads. Among approximately 110,000 distinct CDR3 sequences, around 45% were seen once, and the ten largest hold around 74%. Their recognized antigens are unknown. The sample here was CD8+ T cells from cultured PBMCs, taken from culture after CMV antigen stimulation. These receptors were obtained from a human donor in good health (CMV status not recorded). Some clones in this sample may be carry-over from other donors' samples. Each CDR3 is given without its conserved first and last residue.

>TRBV7-2|TRBJ2-1|13
ASLQGASSYNEQF
>TRBV27|TRBJ1-5|13
ASSFTSGLNQPQH
>TRBV6-2/TRBV6-3|TRBJ1-5|11
ASSYAWGKPQH
>TRBV4-1|TRBJ2-1|13
ASSQLALSYNEQF
>TRBV7-9|TRBJ2-5|11
ASSSDSKETQY
>TRBV7-9|TRBJ2-1|14
ASSLGGRVWVNEQF
>TRBV12-3/TRBV12-4|TRBJ1-1|11
ASSSARNTEAF
>TRBV3-1|TRBJ2-1|12
ASSEGGSTVEQF
>TRBV6-1|TRBJ2-7|12
ASSPIGGSYEQY
>TRBV28|TRBJ1-2|11
ASLSLANYGYT
>TRBV19|TRBJ2-3|15
ASSMGRGQRDTDTQY
>TRBV19|TRBJ1-5|18
ASSTLGQGLDFYSNQPQH
>TRBV5-6|TRBJ2-1|12
ASSPGTGWDEQF
>TRBV7-2|TRBJ2-7|14
ASSLARGGLSYEQY
>TRBV2|TRBJ2-3|13
ASKGTWGRADTQY
>TRBV3-1|TRBJ1-1|11
ASSDPGRREAF
>TRBV27|TRBJ2-7|11
ASSKRGTYEQY
>TRBV5-4|TRBJ2-1|13
ASRIQGLGVGEQF
>TRBV19|TRBJ1-1|12
ASSIGSLNTEAF
>TRBV7-6|TRBJ1-2|10
ASSWEGVVYT
>TRBV19|TRBJ2-1|14
ASSSLAGPSYNEQF
>TRBV7-9|TRBJ1-2|11
ASRTTQGGGYT
>TRBV7-6|TRBJ1-4|12
ASSLPSTNEKLF
>TRBV6-4|TRBJ2-3|13
ASSVTSGSTDTQY